What follows are 27 T cell receptor beta chains derived from one specimen sequenced in a study of vaccination and CD4 T cells after COVID-19. Sequencing of the DNA from cultured CD4+ T cells was carried out with the Oncomine TCR Beta short-read assay. TCRdb processed the PCR reads anew with MiXCR; each CDR3 protein has one entry. The sample includes more than 10,000 distinct CDR3 sequences, less than 65% of them seen just once. Specified treatment: approximately 9-day PBMC culture with coronavirus spike peptide pools or control peptides (ViraFEST assay). These receptors have no known antigen. Sequenced sample: CD4+ T cells from blood, cultured in vitro. The receptors stem from a human donor who had recovered from COVID-19.

This clonotype was seen more than once but under ten times. This chain uses TRBV12-3 or TRBV12-4 with TRBJ2-7; TRBD1 agrees at 8 bases. There are 14 residues in the CDR3. Trimming removed 4 bases from V and 2 bases from J; junction bases left unmatched: 4. The DNA of the CDR3 is TGTGCCAGCAGTTCCGGGACAGGAGCCTACGAGCAGTACTTC. Translated: CASSSGTGAYEQYF.

This clonotype was counted between two and nine times. The rearrangement uses TRBV19 and TRBJ1-2; weak D call: TRBD1 (5 bases). V was shortened by 6 bases and J by 1 base, with 18 bases between the two germline ends. Germline V gene sequence: CDR1 LNHDA, CDR2 SQIVND (reference sequence). The CDR3 has 16 residues. CDR3 loop: CASSPKEQGFNYGYTF. The CDR3 nucleotides are TGTGCCAGTAGCCCCAAGGAGCAGGGTTTTAACTATGGCTACACCTTC.

The chain links TRBV19 to TRBJ2-3, with 10 positions matching TRBD1. V lost 4 bases, J lost 1 base, and 8 bases stayed unmatched. The CDR3 spans 17 residues. Germline V CDR1 and CDR2: LNHDA, SQIVND (reference sequence). DNA of the CDR3: TGTGCCAGTAGTACGTTATCCGGGACAGGGGGCACAGATACGCAGTATTTT. Translated: CASSTLSGTGGTDTQYF.

The chain employs TRBV20-1 and TRBJ2-4; possibly TRBD1 for D (6 bases). The CDR3 is 15 residues long. The germline gives CDR1 DFQATT, CDR2 SNEGSKA (reference sequence). V lost 6 bases, J lost 1 base, and 16 bases lay in between. The CDR3 DNA reads TGCAGTGCCTCCAGTGGGGGCGAGGCCAAAAACATTCAGTACTTC. Its translation is CSASSGGEAKNIQYF.

In its sample, this clonotype was seen a few times. For the CDR3, the DNA is TGTGCCAGCAGCTTACTGGGACAGGGCCAAGAGACCCAGTACTTC. Residues: CASSLLGQGQETQYF. The V gene is TRBV7-2, the J gene TRBJ2-5; 9 bases match TRBD1. The CDR3 extends over 15 amino acids. CDR1 SGHTA and CDR2 FQGNSA come from the germline V gene. J gave up 1 base and V 2 bases, and 2 bases lay outside the gene matches. Based on the CDR3 plus reference TRBV7-2 and TRBJ2-5, the full variable domain is GAGVSQSPSNKVTEKGKDVELRCDPISGHTALYWYRQSLGQGLEFLIYFQGNSAPDKSGLPSDRFSAERTGGSVSTLTIQRTQQEDSAVYLCASSLLGQGQETQYFGPGTRLLVL.

The rearrangement joins TRBV27 to TRBJ1-1, with 7 nucleotides matching TRBD1. The V and J ends lost 2 bases and 5 bases, in that order; junction bases with no gene match: 5. CDR3 size: 14 residues. Germline CDR1 and CDR2: MNHEY and SMNVEV (reference sequence). The CDR3 reads CASSLGRGYTEAFF. The CDR3 nucleotides read TGTGCCAGCAGTTTAGGCAGGGGGTATACTGAAGCTTTCTTT.

This sequence joins TRBV30 and TRBJ1-1, with a tentative D call TRBD1 (5 bases). Germline assignment: CDR1 GTSNPN and CDR2 SVGIG (reference sequence). Trimming took off 5 bases at V and 5 bases at J, with 12 bases between the two ends. This CDR3 spans 12 amino acids. The CDR3, as DNA: TGTGCCTGGGCAGGGTATAGTACTGAAGCTTTCTTT. Translating it yields CAWAGYSTEAFF.

This clonotype has a handful of counts. This CDR3 is CASSFQGSNNEKLFF. In DNA form, the CDR3 reads TGTGCCAGCAGCTTTCAGGGGTCAAATAATGAAAAACTGTTTTTT. The V gene is TRBV7-6, the J gene TRBJ1-4, with a tentative D call TRBD1 (6 bases). Looked up from germline, CDR1 is SGHVS and CDR2 is FNYEAQ. The V end was cut by 3 bases, the J end by 4 bases, with 12 bases between. This CDR3 is built from 15 residues.

The V gene is TRBV7-6, the J gene TRBJ2-7; maybe TRBD1 (6 bases). Between the trimmed V and J ends, which lost 5 bases and 4 bases, there was a span of 18 bases. This CDR3 has 15 amino acids. The germline V gene has CDR1 SGHVS and CDR2 FNYEAQ. The DNA of the CDR3 is TGTGCCAGCAGCGCCCAAATGGGGGCTACGTACGAGCAGTACTTC. This gives the protein CASSAQMGATYEQYF.

The chain employs TRBV7-8 and TRBJ1-1; D may be TRBD1 (5 bases). Germline assignment: CDR1 SGHVS and CDR2 FQNEAQ. CDR3 size: 17 residues. V shed 4 bases and J shed 1 base, with 19 bases lying between them. CDR3 protein: CASSSLGRGGRNTEAFF. The CDR3 DNA reads as TGTGCCAGCAGCTCCCTAGGGAGGGGAGGCCGGAACACTGAAGCTTTCTTT.

This clonotype was counted only a few times. V gene TRBV6-2 or TRBV6-3 combines with J gene TRBJ1-6; D is perhaps TRBD1 (6 bases). Germline assignment: CDR1 MNHEY and CDR2 SVGEGT. This CDR3 has 16 amino acids. V shed 8 bases and J shed 0 bases, with 14 bases lying between them. CDR3 coding DNA: TGTGCCAGCCGACCTCCGGGACACTCCTATAATTCACCCCTCCACTTT. The encoded protein is CASRPPGHSYNSPLHF.

V gene TRBV7-9 combines with J gene TRBJ1-1; 8 positions agree with TRBD1. The V segment lost 5 bases and the J segment 5 bases; nucleotides outside the gene matches: 10. The CDR3 consists of 15 residues. Per the germline V gene, CDR1 is SEHNR and CDR2 is FQNEAQ (reference sequence). The CDR3 DNA sequence: TGTGCCAGCAGCGAAAGACAGGGGTCGGGTACTGAAGCTTTCTTT. As protein: CASSERQGSGTEAFF.

The chain combines TRBV19 with TRBJ1-1; D call uncertain. V was cut by 7 bases and J by 1 base, with 13 bases left in between. The CDR3 is made up of 14 amino acids. In germline, CDR1 is LNHDA, CDR2 SQIVND (reference sequence). CDR3 region: CASTIGYRNTEAFF. CDR3 nucleotides: TGTGCCAGTACAATCGGCTACAGGAACACTGAAGCTTTCTTT.

V and J are TRBV5-6 and TRBJ1-1; D is uncertain. The ends were cut back, 1 base at V and 7 bases at J, with 8 bases in the middle. Germline loops: CDR1 SGHDT, CDR2 YYEEEE. The CDR3 length is 12 residues. CDR3 DNA sequence: TGTGCCAGCAGCTTGAGGGAGGGTGAAGCTTTCTTT. Amino acid sequence: CASSLREGEAFF.

The genes are TRBV3-1 and TRBJ1-5, with D unresolved. The CDR3 is made up of 12 amino acids. CDR1 is LGHDT, CDR2 YNNKEL, per germline (reference sequence). V was clipped by 1 base and J by 5 bases, with 3 bases between them. CDR3 amino acids: CASSQGYQPQHF. In DNA, the CDR3 is TGTGCCAGCAGCCAAGGTTATCAGCCCCAGCATTTT.

V gene TRBV28 combines with J gene TRBJ2-6, with 10 bases that match TRBD2. The CDR3 spans 17 residues. After removal of 5 bases from V and 4 bases from J, the junction contained 8 bases not matched to a gene. The germline V gene has CDR1 MDHEN and CDR2 SYDVKM. This chain's CDR3 is CASSPLSGGAGANVLTF. The CDR3 bases are TGTGCCAGCAGTCCTCTGAGCGGGGGGGCCGGGGCCAACGTCCTGACTTTC.

The gene calls are TRBV5-1 and TRBJ1-2; D gene uncertain. Per germline, CDR1 SGHRS and CDR2 YFSETQ. This CDR3 is built from 13 residues. Trimming removed 2 bases from V and 1 base from J, with 6 bases in between. For the CDR3, the DNA is TGCGCCAGCAGCTTAGGGAGTAACTATGGCTACACCTTC. It translates to CASSLGSNYGYTF.

The chain uses TRBV5-1 and TRBJ2-3, with 8 positions matching TRBD1. The CDR3 runs to 15 residues. CDR1 and CDR2 (germline): SGHRS, YFSETQ. With V trimmed by 3 bases and J by 1 base, 4 bases remained unmatched. The CDR3 coding sequence is TGCGCCAGCAGCTCCCAGGGGGCTCGCACAGATACGCAGTATTTT. It encodes CASSSQGARTDTQYF.

This sequence joins TRBV19 and TRBJ1-2; a possible D gene is TRBD1 (5 bases). Trimming cost V 5 bases and J 3 bases, with 25 bases left between them. Germline V gene lookup returns CDR1 LNHDA and CDR2 SQIVND (reference sequence). This CDR3 has 18 residues. The CDR3 is CASSAGTPYSTSYYGYTF. Here the CDR3 DNA reads TGTGCCAGTAGTGCCGGGACTCCTTATTCGACAAGTTACTATGGCTACACCTTC. Full variable domain (missing parts from reference TRBV19 and TRBJ1-2): DGGITQSPKYLFRKEGQNVTLSCEQNLNHDAMYWYRQDPGQGLRLIYYSQIVNDFQKGDIAEGYSVSREKKESFPLTVTSAQKNPTAFYLCASSAGTPYSTSYYGYTFGSGTRLTVV.

A few counts support this clonotype. The chain carries TRBV6-5 and TRBJ2-2, with 10 bases lining up with TRBD2. This CDR3 contains 17 residues. In germline, CDR1 is MNHEY, CDR2 SVGAGI. V lost 1 base, J lost 4 bases, and 6 bases stayed unmatched. CDR3 in amino acids: CASSYLAGGWGTGELFF. The CDR3, as DNA: TGTGCCAGCAGTTACTTAGCGGGGGGATGGGGCACCGGGGAGCTGTTTTTT.

The V gene is TRBV20-1, the J gene TRBJ1-1; no reliable D call. CDR1 is DFQATT and CDR2 is SNEGSKA in the germline V gene (reference sequence). CDR3 length: 11 residues. With 3 bases removed from V and 5 bases from J, the gap between germline ends came to 7 bases. Here the CDR3 DNA reads TGCAGTGCTAGGAGAAAGACTGAAGCTTTCTTT. This encodes CSARRKTEAFF.

The chain is built from TRBV11-2 and TRBJ1-4; perhaps TRBD1 as D (5 bases). This CDR3 spans 14 amino acids. The germline V gene encodes CDR1 SGHAT and CDR2 FQNNGV. V gave up 4 bases and J gave up 7 bases, with 13 bases separating them. In DNA, the CDR3 is TGTGCCAGCAGCTCCCTACGGGACGGTGAAAAACTGTTTTTT. This encodes CASSSLRDGEKLFF.

The V and J genes are TRBV6-1 and TRBJ2-1; D gene uncertain. The CDR3 is 13 residues long. CDR1 and CDR2 from the germline V gene are MNHNS and SASEGT. Trimming took 6 bases from V and 3 from J, leaving 9 bases between them. The CDR3 region has the DNA TGTGCCAGCAGGAGATCAGACTACAATGAGCAGTTCTTC. This encodes CASRRSDYNEQFF.

The CDR3 DNA follows: TGTGCCAGCAGTTTTAGGGGTGCAGATACGCAGTATTTT. Protein product: CASSFRGADTQYF. The rearrangement uses TRBV12-3 or TRBV12-4 and TRBJ2-3; TRBD1 is a possible D gene (5 bases). V lost 3 bases to trimming and J lost 4 bases, with 8 bases between them. There are 13 residues in the CDR3.

CDR3 amino acids: CASGLVETQYF. CDR3 sequence (DNA): TGTGCCAGCGGGCTCGTAGAGACCCAGTACTTC. J is TRBJ2-5 and V is TRBV11-2; D remains unclear. Germline V gene sequence: CDR1 SGHAT, CDR2 FQNNGV. The germline V and J ends were trimmed by 8 bases and 4 bases, with 8 bases remaining between them. The CDR3 is 11 residues long. Filled out from reference TRBV11-2 and TRBJ2-5, the complete variable domain reads EAGVAQSPRYKIIEKRQSVAFWCNPISGHATLYWYQQILGQGPKLLIQFQNNGVVDDSQLPKDRFSAERLKGVDSTLKIQPAKLEDSAVYLCASGLVETQYFGPGTRLLVL.

This clonotype was counted between two and nine times. The rearrangement joins TRBV19 to TRBJ2-2; D call uncertain. Germline CDR1 and CDR2: LNHDA and SQIVND (reference sequence). Trimming cost V 5 bases and J 7 bases, with 11 bases left between them. CDR3 length equals 13 residues. The DNA of the CDR3 is TGTGCCAGTAGTTCGCGAACGGTCGGGGAGCTGTTTTTT. It translates to CASSSRTVGELFF.

The V gene is TRBV20-1, the J gene TRBJ2-7; 9 bases are shared with TRBD1. The V gene's germline CDR1 is DFQATT and CDR2 SNEGSKA (reference sequence). This CDR3 contains 12 residues. The junction had 0 bases not matched to a gene; V was cut back by 3 bases and J by 3 bases. The CDR3 DNA is TGCAGTGCTAGGGGACAGGGCTACGAGCAGTACTTC. This translates into CSARGQGYEQYF.